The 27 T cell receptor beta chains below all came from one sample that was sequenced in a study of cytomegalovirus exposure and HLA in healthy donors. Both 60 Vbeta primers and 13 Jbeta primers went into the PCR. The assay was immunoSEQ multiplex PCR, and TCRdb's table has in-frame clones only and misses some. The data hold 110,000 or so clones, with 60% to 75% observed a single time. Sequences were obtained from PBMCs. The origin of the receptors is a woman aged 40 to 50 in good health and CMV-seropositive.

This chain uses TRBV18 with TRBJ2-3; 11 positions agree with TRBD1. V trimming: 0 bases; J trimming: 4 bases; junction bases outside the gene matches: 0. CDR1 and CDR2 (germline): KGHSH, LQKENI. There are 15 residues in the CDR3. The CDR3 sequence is CASSPPGQGADTQYF. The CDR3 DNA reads TGTGCCAGCTCACCACCGGGACAGGGGGCAGATACGCAGTATTTT.

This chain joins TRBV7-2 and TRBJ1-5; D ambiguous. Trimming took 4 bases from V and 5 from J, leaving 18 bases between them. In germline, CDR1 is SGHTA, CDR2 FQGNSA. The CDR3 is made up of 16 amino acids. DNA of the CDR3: TGTGCCAGCAGCTCTGGTGTTTCATCGGGTTATCAGCCCCAGCATTTT. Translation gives CASSSGVSSGYQPQHF.

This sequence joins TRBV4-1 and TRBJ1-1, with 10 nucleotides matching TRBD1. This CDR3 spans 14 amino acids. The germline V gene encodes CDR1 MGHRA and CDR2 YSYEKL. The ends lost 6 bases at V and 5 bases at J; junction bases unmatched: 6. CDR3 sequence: CASRTTGGSTEAFF. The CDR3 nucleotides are TGCGCCAGCAGAACGACAGGGGGCAGTACTGAAGCTTTCTTT.

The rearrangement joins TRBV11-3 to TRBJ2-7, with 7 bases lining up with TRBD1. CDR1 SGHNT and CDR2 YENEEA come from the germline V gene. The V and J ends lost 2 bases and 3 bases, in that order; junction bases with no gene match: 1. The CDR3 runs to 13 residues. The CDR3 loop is CASSLRQGYEQYF. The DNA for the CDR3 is TGTGCCAGCAGCTTACGACAGGGCTACGAGCAGTACTTC.

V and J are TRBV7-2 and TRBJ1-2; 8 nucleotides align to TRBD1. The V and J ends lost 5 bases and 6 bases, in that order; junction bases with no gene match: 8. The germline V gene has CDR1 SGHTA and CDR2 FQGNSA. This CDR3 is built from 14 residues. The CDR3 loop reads CASSPRQGMNGYTF. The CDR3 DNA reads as TGTGCCAGCAGCCCCAGACAGGGGATGAATGGCTACACCTTC.

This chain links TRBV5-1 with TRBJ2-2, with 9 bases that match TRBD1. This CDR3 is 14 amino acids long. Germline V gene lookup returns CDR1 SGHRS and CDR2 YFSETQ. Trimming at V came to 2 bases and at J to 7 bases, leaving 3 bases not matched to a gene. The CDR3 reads CASSFDRGIGELFF. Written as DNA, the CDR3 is TGCGCCAGCAGCTTCGACAGGGGGATCGGGGAGCTGTTTTTT.

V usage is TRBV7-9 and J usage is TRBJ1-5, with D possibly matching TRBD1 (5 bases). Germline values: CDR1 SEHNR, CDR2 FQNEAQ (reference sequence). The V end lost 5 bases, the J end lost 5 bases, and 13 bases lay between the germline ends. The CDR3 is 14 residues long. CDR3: CASSKLQADQPQHF. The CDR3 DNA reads TGTGCCAGCAGCAAATTACAGGCAGATCAGCCCCAGCATTTT.

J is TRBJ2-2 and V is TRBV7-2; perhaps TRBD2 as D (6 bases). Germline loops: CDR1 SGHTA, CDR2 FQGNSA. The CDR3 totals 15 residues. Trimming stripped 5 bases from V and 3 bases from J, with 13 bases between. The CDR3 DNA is TGTGCCAGCAGCCCAAGCGGGTGGTACACCGGGGAGCTGTTTTTT. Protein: CASSPSGWYTGELFF.

CDR3 in amino acids: CASSVGTSGLYEQYF. CDR3 in DNA: TGCGCCAGCAGCGTAGGAACTAGCGGGCTGTACGAGCAGTACTTC. The chain is built from TRBV5-1 and TRBJ2-7, with 9 bases that match TRBD2. CDR1 is SGHRS, CDR2 YFSETQ, per germline. CDR3 length: 15 amino acids. V shed 4 bases and J 4 bases; nucleotides not matched to a gene: 9.

This chain's CDR3 is CASSERESTDTQYF. DNA of the CDR3: TGCGCCAGCTCTGAGAGGGAAAGCACAGATACGCAGTATTTT. V is TRBV4-3 and J is TRBJ2-3; the D gene is possibly TRBD2 (5 bases). Trimming pared 8 bases from V and 0 bases from J, leaving 12 bases between. Looked up from germline, CDR1 is LGHNA and CDR2 is YSLEER. This CDR3 has 14 residues.

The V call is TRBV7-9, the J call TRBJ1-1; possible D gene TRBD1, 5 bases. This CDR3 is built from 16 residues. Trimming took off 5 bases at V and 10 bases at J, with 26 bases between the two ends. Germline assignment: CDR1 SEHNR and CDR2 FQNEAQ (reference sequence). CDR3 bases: TGTGCCAGCAGCCTCCAGGGCGGGACGGCGCCTCTGGGAGCTTTCTTT. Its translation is CASSLQGGTAPLGAFF.

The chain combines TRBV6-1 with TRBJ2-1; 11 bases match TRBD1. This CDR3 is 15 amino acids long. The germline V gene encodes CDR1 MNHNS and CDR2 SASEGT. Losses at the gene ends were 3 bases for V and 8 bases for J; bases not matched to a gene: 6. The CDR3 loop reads CASSEIGTGGHEQFF. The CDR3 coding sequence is TGTGCCAGCAGTGAGATCGGGACAGGGGGTCATGAGCAGTTCTTC.

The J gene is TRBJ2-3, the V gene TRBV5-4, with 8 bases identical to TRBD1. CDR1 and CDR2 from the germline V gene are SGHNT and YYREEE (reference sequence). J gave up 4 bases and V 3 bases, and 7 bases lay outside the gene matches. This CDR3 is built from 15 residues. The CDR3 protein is CASSSDRGGSDTQYF. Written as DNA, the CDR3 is TGTGCCAGCAGCTCCGACAGGGGCGGTTCAGATACGCAGTATTTT.

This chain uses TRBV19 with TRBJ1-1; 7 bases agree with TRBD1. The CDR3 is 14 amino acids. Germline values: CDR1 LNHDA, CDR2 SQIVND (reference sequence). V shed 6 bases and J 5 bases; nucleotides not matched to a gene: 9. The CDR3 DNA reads TGTGCCAGTAGGACAGGGTCAACGGGAACTGAAGCTTTCTTT. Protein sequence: CASRTGSTGTEAFF.

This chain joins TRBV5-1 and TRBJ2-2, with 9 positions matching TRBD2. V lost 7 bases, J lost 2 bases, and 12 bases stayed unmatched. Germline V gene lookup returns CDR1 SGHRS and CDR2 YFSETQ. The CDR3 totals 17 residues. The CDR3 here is CASDRAGGTTNTGELFF. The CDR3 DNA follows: TGCGCCAGCGATAGAGCGGGAGGCACTACAAACACCGGGGAGCTGTTTTTT.

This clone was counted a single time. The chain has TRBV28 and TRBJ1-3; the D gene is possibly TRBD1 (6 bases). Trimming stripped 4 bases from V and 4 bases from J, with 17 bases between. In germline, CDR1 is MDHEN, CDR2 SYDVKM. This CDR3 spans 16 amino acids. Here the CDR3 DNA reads TGTGCCAGCAGTTCCGCAGGGGAAGGGGCGGGAAACACCATATATTTT. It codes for CASSSAGEGAGNTIYF.

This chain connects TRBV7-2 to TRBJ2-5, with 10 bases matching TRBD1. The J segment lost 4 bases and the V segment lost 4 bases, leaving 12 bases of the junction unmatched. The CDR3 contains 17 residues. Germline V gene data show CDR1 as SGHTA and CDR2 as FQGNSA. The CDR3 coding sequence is TGTGCCAGCAGCTCCGGGCGGGCAGGGACAGGGGTAGAGACCCAGTACTTC. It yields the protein CASSSGRAGTGVETQYF.

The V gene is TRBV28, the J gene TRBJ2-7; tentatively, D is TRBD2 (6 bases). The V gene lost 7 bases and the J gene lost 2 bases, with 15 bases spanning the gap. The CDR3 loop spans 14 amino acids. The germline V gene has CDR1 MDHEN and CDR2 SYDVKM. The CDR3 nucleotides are TGTGCCAGCAACACTCCGGGACTCACCTACGAGCAGTACTTC. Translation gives CASNTPGLTYEQYF.

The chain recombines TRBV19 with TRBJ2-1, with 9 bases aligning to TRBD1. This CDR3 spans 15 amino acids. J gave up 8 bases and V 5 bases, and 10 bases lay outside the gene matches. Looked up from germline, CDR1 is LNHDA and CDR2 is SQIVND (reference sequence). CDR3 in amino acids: CASSLGQGPGHEQFF. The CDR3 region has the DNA TGTGCCAGTAGTCTCGGACAGGGGCCTGGGCATGAGCAGTTCTTC. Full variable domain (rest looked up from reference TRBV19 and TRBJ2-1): DGGITQSPKYLFRKEGQNVTLSCEQNLNHDAMYWYRQDPGQGLRLIYYSQIVNDFQKGDIAEGYSVSREKKESFPLTVTSAQKNPTAFYLCASSLGQGPGHEQFFGPGTRLTVL.

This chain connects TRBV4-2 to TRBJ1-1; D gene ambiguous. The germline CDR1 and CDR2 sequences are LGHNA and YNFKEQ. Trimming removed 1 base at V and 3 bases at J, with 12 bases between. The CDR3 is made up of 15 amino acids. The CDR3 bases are TGTGCCAGCAGCCAAGGAACAGCAATTTACACTGAAGCTTTCTTT. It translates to CASSQGTAIYTEAFF.

The CDR3 loop reads CAWSVGRRPYEQYF. For the CDR3, the DNA is TGTGCCTGGAGTGTTGGCAGGCGACCCTACGAGCAGTACTTC. The chain couples TRBV30 to TRBJ2-7; D ambiguous. In germline, CDR1 is GTSNPN, CDR2 SVGIG (reference sequence). With 0 bases removed from V and 2 bases from J, the gap between germline ends came to 11 bases. This CDR3 is built from 14 residues.

CDR3 loop: CASRIRTDQETQYF. The CDR3 region has the DNA TGTGCCAGCAGAATTAGGACAGATCAAGAGACCCAGTACTTC. The chain is built from TRBV6-5 and TRBJ2-5; the D gene is possibly TRBD1 (6 bases). V shed 6 bases and J shed 2 bases, with 13 bases lying between them. CDR1 is MNHEY and CDR2 is SVGAGI in the germline V gene. The CDR3 loop spans 14 amino acids.

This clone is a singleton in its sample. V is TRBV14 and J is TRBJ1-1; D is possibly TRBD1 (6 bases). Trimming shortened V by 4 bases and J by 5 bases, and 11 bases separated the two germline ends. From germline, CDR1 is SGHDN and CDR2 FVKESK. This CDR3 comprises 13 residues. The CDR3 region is CASSLRGWTEAFF. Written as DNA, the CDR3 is TGTGCCAGCAGCCTCAGGGGTTGGACTGAAGCTTTCTTT.

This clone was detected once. This CDR3 reads CASSSTRGGVYEQYF. The CDR3, as DNA: TGCGCCAGCAGCTCAACAAGGGGAGGGGTCTACGAGCAGTACTTC. The rearrangement uses TRBV4-3 and TRBJ2-7, with 7 bases that match TRBD2. The V and J ends lost 5 bases and 3 bases, in that order; junction bases with no gene match: 10. This CDR3 contains 15 residues. Germline V lookup: CDR1 LGHNA, CDR2 YSLEER.

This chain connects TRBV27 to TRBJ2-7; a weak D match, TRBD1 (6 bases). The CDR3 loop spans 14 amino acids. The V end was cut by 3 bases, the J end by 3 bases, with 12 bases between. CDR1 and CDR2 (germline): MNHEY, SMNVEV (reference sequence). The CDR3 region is CASSFLGRGYEQYF. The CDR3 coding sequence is TGTGCCAGCAGTTTTTTGGGCAGGGGCTACGAGCAGTACTTC.

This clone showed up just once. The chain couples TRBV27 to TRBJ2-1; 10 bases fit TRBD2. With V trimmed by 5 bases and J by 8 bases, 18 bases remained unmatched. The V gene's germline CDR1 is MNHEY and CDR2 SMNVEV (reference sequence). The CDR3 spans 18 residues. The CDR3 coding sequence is TGTGCCAGCAGTCGTATAGCGAATCTAGCGGGAGTTCCCGATGAGCAGTTCTTC. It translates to CASSRIANLAGVPDEQFF.

The CDR3 DNA is TGTGCCAGTACGCGGGAGGCTAGCTCCTACGAGCAGTACTTC. Protein sequence: CASTREASSYEQYF. The rearrangement joins TRBV19 to TRBJ2-7; 8 bases align to TRBD2. Germline lookup yields CDR1 LNHDA and CDR2 SQIVND (reference sequence). CDR3 length: 14 residues. With 7 bases clipped from V and 0 bases from J, the junction kept 5 bases outside the gene matches. Looking up the rest from reference TRBV19 and TRBJ2-7 gives the full variable domain: DGGITQSPKYLFRKEGQNVTLSCEQNLNHDAMYWYRQDPGQGLRLIYYSQIVNDFQKGDIAEGYSVSREKKESFPLTVTSAQKNPTAFYLCASTREASSYEQYFGPGTRLTVT.